These T cell receptor beta chains were read from a single sample in a study of cytomegalovirus exposure and HLA in healthy donors. Sequenced by immunoSEQ multiplex PCR; TCRdb stores in-frame clones only, minus some. This repertoire shows over 100,000 clones, about 88% found once; its top ten account for about 2%. The sequencing input was PBMCs. The receptors here all came from a woman under 30 in good health and CMV-seronegative. Each CDR3 is given with its conserved first and last residue. Each record gives: clone size, D gene, J gene, V gene, CDR3 DNA, CDR3 protein. A D gene is named only where the DNA matches it firmly. Only part of the rows carry a size: once, few, many, or a class if the clone is expanded.

size: .
D: .
J: TRBJ2-2
V: TRBV5-1
DNA: TGCGCCAGCAGCTTACTGACGAACACCGGGGAGCTGTTTTTT
CDR3: CASSLLTNTGELFF

size: .
D: .
J: TRBJ1-6
V: TRBV6-5
DNA: TGTGCCAGCAGTCCCCTAGGGGACTCGGATTCACCCCTCCACTTT
CDR3: CASSPLGDSDSPLHF

size: once
D: .
J: TRBJ2-5
V: TRBV7-9
DNA: TGTGCCAGCAGCCAAAACCGGGAGACCCAGTACTTC
CDR3: CASSQNRETQYF

size: .
D: .
J: TRBJ2-7
V: TRBV13
DNA: TGTGCCAGCAGCTTCAGGGGCGAGCAGTACTTC
CDR3: CASSFRGEQYF

size: .
D: .
J: TRBJ2-1
V: TRBV28
DNA: TGTGCCAGCAGAACGGACAGTAAGACAAGCTCCTACAATGAGCAGTTCTTC
CDR3: CASRTDSKTSSYNEQFF

size: .
D: .
J: TRBJ2-3
V: TRBV6-1
DNA: TGTGCCAGCAGTGAAGCTGGAGCGGGGACAAGCACAGATACGCAGTATTTT
CDR3: CASSEAGAGTSTDTQYF

size: .
D: .
J: TRBJ2-3
V: TRBV5-4
DNA: TGTGCCAGCAGCTTGGTGGCCAGGGGCACAGATACGCAGTATTTT
CDR3: CASSLVARGTDTQYF

size: .
D: .
J: TRBJ2-7
V: TRBV9
DNA: TGTGCCAGCAGCGTAGGGTACCGGGAAGGAGGTGAGCAGTACTTC
CDR3: CASSVGYREGGEQYF

size: .
D: .
J: TRBJ1-2
V: TRBV5-1
DNA: TGCGCCAGCAGAGCTCTCCCCCCTGGAGCGGCTACCTGGATGGGTGGCTACACCTTC
CDR3: CASRALPPGAATWMGGYTF

size: .
D: .
J: TRBJ1-1
V: TRBV2
DNA: TGTGCCAGCAGTGCCCCGGTCATGAACACTGAAGCTTTCTTT
CDR3: CASSAPVMNTEAFF